The sequence of this T cell receptor (beta chain) was determined in a study of T cells in Graves' hyperthyroidism and ophthalmopathy. In the study overall: Staff took peripheral blood when the initial diagnosis was made, before any treatment began.

V shed 1 base and J shed 0 bases, with 12 bases lying between them. From germline, CDR1 is LNHNV and CDR2 YYDKDF (reference sequence). The CDR3 extends over 16 amino acids. Source material for PBMCs was less than 12 ml fresh peripheral blood. Comments on this clonotype: The antigen is undetermined.

Study-wide points: Ophthalmopathy was distinguished from stable hyperthyroidism by 13 V-J signatures. With a median lead of 6.5 months before onset, the model predicted ophthalmopathy.

TCR beta CDR3 regions were amplified from RNA transcripts. With the HTBI primer set, the TCR CDR3 went through a first round of RT-PCR. TCRdb re-derived calls from the multiplex PCR reads in MiXCR, one entry per CDR3 protein. Of around 700,000 distinct CDR3 sequences listed, 18% are singletons. This TCR came from a woman aged 45-60 years with Graves' hyperthyroidism that later progressed to Graves' ophthalmopathy. The chain is built from TRBV15 and TRBJ1-2; possibly TRBD1 for D (5 bases). Specimen: blood. The CDR3 DNA follows: TGTGCCACCAGCAGAGTAACAGGAGTCACTAACTATGGCTACACCTTC. Amino acids: CATSRVTGVTNYGYTF. The full variable domain, completed using reference TRBV15 and TRBJ1-2, is DAMVIQNPRYQVTQFGKPVTLSCSQTLNHNVMYWYQQKSSQAPKLLFHYYDKDFNNEADTPDNFQSRRPNTSFCFLDIRSPGLGDTAMYLCATSRVTGVTNYGYTFGSGTRLTVV.